The rows below give T cell receptor beta chains drawn from one sample of a study of response to subunit inactivated influenza vaccine. Via MiXCR, TCRdb re-called the RT-PCR reads, giving one row per CDR3 protein. This sample carries around 710,000 distinct CDR3 sequences, 14% of them seen once, and the ten largest clones take 6.5% to 8.5%. Sequencing was performed on PBMCs from blood, taken 14 to 15 days before vaccination. These TCRs come from a man aged 50-60 years who received an inactivated influenza vaccine. The CDR3 runs from the conserved cysteine through the conserved F or W. The order of the fields is J gene, clone size, D gene, V gene, CDR3 protein, CDR3 DNA. D genes are given only for firm matches. Clone sizes are given selectively: once, few, many, or a class where the clone is expanded.

J: TRBJ2-2
size: few
D: NA
V: TRBV12-3/TRBV12-4
CDR3: CASRGKASGGELFF
DNA: TGTGCCAGCAGAGGGAAAGCGTCTGGCGGGGAGCTGTTTTTT

J: TRBJ1-2
size: NA
D: NA
V: TRBV28
CDR3: CASTEGRGYTF
DNA: TGTGCCAGCACGGAGGGCCGTGGCTACACCTTC

J: TRBJ2-2
size: few
D: TRBD2
V: TRBV10-3
CDR3: CAIRPTSGRNTGELFF
DNA: TGTGCCATCAGACCTACTAGCGGGAGGAACACCGGGGAGCTGTTTTTT

J: TRBJ2-1
size: NA
D: NA
V: TRBV12-3/TRBV12-4
CDR3: CASSSDSRYNEQFF
DNA: TGTGCCAGCAGTTCGGACAGCCGTTACAATGAGCAGTTCTTC

J: TRBJ2-1
size: NA
D: TRBD2
V: TRBV12-3/TRBV12-4
CDR3: CASTGGAGIYDEQFF
DNA: TGTGCCAGCACCGGGGGGGCGGGGATTTATGATGAGCAGTTCTTC

J: TRBJ2-6
size: NA
D: NA
V: TRBV20-1
CDR3: CSAAESGANVLTF
DNA: TGCAGTGCAGCGGAAAGTGGGGCCAACGTCCTGACTTTC

J: TRBJ1-1
size: many
D: NA
V: TRBV20-1
CDR3: CSAREGGMNTEAFF
DNA: TGCAGTGCTAGAGAGGGGGGGATGAACACTGAAGCTTTCTTT

J: TRBJ2-5
size: few
D: NA
V: TRBV29-1
CDR3: CSVAKTQGGETQYF
DNA: TGCAGCGTCGCAAAAACCCAGGGGGGAGAGACCCAGTACTTC

J: TRBJ1-5
size: NA
D: TRBD1
V: TRBV5-6
CDR3: CASSLAGQHQPQHF
DNA: TGTGCCAGCAGCTTGGCGGGACAGCACCAGCCCCAGCATTTT

J: TRBJ2-7
size: NA
D: NA
V: TRBV23-1
CDR3: CASSNGWESRVYEQYF
DNA: TGCGCCAGCAGTAACGGATGGGAGTCCCGGGTCTACGAGCAGTACTTC

J: TRBJ1-5
size: NA
D: NA
V: TRBV20-1
CDR3: CSASGDRYNQPQHF
DNA: TGCAGTGCTAGTGGAGACAGGTACAATCAGCCCCAGCATTTT

J: TRBJ2-3
size: NA
D: NA
V: TRBV7-4
CDR3: CASSLGAGEGEDTQYF
DNA: TGTGCCAGCAGCTTAGGGGCAGGGGAAGGGGAAGATACGCAGTATTTT

J: TRBJ2-7
size: NA
D: TRBD1
V: TRBV6-5
CDR3: CASSYSAGGTYEQYF
DNA: TGTGCCAGCAGTTACTCGGCAGGGGGCACCTACGAGCAGTACTTC

J: TRBJ2-7
size: many
D: TRBD2
V: TRBV4-3
CDR3: CASSQDTTSGYYEQYF
DNA: TGCGCCAGCAGCCAAGATACTACTAGCGGTTACTACGAGCAGTACTTC

J: TRBJ1-1
size: NA
D: NA
V: TRBV5-1
CDR3: CASSLIRDTEAFF
DNA: TGCGCCAGCAGCTTGATCCGGGACACTGAAGCTTTCTTT

J: TRBJ1-4
size: few
D: NA
V: TRBV4-3
CDR3: CASSLSRSFNEKLFF
DNA: TGCGCCAGCAGCCTTTCGCGGAGCTTTAATGAAAAACTGTTTTTT

J: TRBJ1-6
size: many
D: TRBD1
V: TRBV20-1
CDR3: CSARAGGDTHNSPLHF
DNA: TGCAGTGCTAGAGCAGGGGGCGATACCCATAATTCACCCCTCCACTTT

J: TRBJ2-5
size: NA
D: NA
V: TRBV5-1
CDR3: CASDSAPTIQETQYF
DNA: TGCGCCAGCGACTCGGCCCCGACAATTCAAGAGACCCAGTACTTC

J: TRBJ2-1
size: NA
D: TRBD2
V: TRBV27
CDR3: CASSLTGLAGTEQFF
DNA: TGTGCCAGCAGCCTGACCGGACTAGCGGGAACTGAGCAGTTCTTC

J: TRBJ2-5
size: few
D: TRBD1
V: TRBV5-1
CDR3: CASTLMGTGKKTQYF
DNA: TGCGCCAGCACCCTAATGGGGACAGGGAAAAAGACCCAGTACTTC

J: TRBJ1-2
size: few
D: NA
V: TRBV5-5
CDR3: CASSHRINYGYTF
DNA: TGTGCCAGCAGCCACAGGATTAACTATGGCTACACCTTC

J: TRBJ1-1
size: few
D: NA
V: TRBV4-1
CDR3: CASSHGRGLDTEAFF
DNA: TGCGCCAGCAGCCACGGGCGGGGACTAGACACTGAAGCTTTCTTT

J: TRBJ2-2
size: few
D: NA
V: TRBV5-1
CDR3: CASSLLGLTGELFF
DNA: TGCGCCAGCAGCTTGTTGGGTCTAACCGGGGAGCTGTTTTTT

J: TRBJ2-2
size: NA
D: TRBD2
V: TRBV4-1
CDR3: CASSQREGTMGRPGELFF
DNA: TGCGCCAGCAGCCAACGGGAGGGGACTATGGGGCGGCCCGGGGAGCTGTTTTTT

J: TRBJ2-3
size: NA
D: NA
V: TRBV27
CDR3: CASSLLVGSTDTQYF
DNA: TGTGCCAGCAGTTTATTGGTCGGGAGCACAGATACGCAGTATTTT

J: TRBJ2-1
size: once
D: NA
V: TRBV7-9
CDR3: CASSPRDQPLNEQFF
DNA: TGTGCCAGCAGCCCACGGGACCAACCCCTCAATGAGCAGTTCTTC

J: TRBJ2-2
size: NA
D: NA
V: TRBV6-1
CDR3: CASSIGQYTGELLF
DNA: TGTGCCAGCAGCATCGGACAGTACACCGGGGAGCTGCTTTTT

J: TRBJ2-7
size: NA
D: TRBD1
V: TRBV12-3/TRBV12-4
CDR3: CASCPGQGVPSSYEQYF
DNA: TGTGCCAGCTGTCCTGGACAGGGGGTCCCGAGCTCCTACGAGCAGTACTTC